These T cell receptor beta chains were read from a single sample in a study of Graves' ophthalmopathy and Graves' hyperthyroidism. TCRdb reprocessed the multiplex PCR reads via MiXCR and lists one record per CDR3 protein. This sample has some 350,000 distinct CDR3 sequences, with 15% to 20% found just once. Sequenced input: peripheral blood. The receptors shown here come from an adult woman with stable Graves' hyperthyroidism. Each CDR3 is given with its conserved first and last residue. A D gene is named only where the DNA matches it firmly. Not every row has a clone size; where given, it reads once, few, many or a size class.

few	TRBD1	TRBV5-6	TRBJ1-2	TGTGCCAGCAGCGCCCCCGGGACAGGCCAATTCAACAACTATGGCTACACCTTC	CASSAPGTGQFNNYGYTF
many	-	TRBV28	TRBJ1-6	TGTGCCAGCAGCTCATTGGGATCCTTAGGTGGTTCACCCCTCCACTTT	CASSSLGSLGGSPLHF
many	-	TRBV20-1	TRBJ2-7	TGCAGTGCTAGATCTATGGGGCTGGACTACGAGCAGTACTTC	CSARSMGLDYEQYF
many	TRBD2	TRBV6-4	TRBJ2-7	TGTGCCAGCAGTGACGGGGGGGTGAGCAAAACCGACAAGTACGAGCAGTACTTC	CASSDGGVSKTDKYEQYF
many	-	TRBV12-3/TRBV12-4	TRBJ2-2	TGTACCAGCAGCGTCTCCGGGGAGCTGTTTTTT	CTSSVSGELFF
many	-	TRBV19	TRBJ1-1	TGTGCCAGTAGTATAGTTCCGGGAGCGAACACTGAAGCTTTCTTT	CASSIVPGANTEAFF
many	TRBD1	TRBV6-2/TRBV6-3	TRBJ2-7	TGTGCCAGCAGTTACGCAGGGGGCTTCAACGAGCAGTACTTC	CASSYAGGFNEQYF
many	-	TRBV28	TRBJ2-2	TGTGCCAGCAGTCCGCACACCGGGGAGCTGTTTTTT	CASSPHTGELFF
many	-	TRBV12-3/TRBV12-4	TRBJ1-2	TGTGCCAGCAGCCCGGACAGATTCTATGGCTACACCTTC	CASSPDRFYGYTF
many	TRBD1	TRBV28	TRBJ1-2	TGTGCCAGCAGTTTAAACAGGGGCTATGGCTACACCTTC	CASSLNRGYGYTF
-	TRBD1	TRBV5-1	TRBJ2-4	TGCGCCAGCAGGCTGGGACAGGGGGAAAACATTAAGTACTTC	CASRLGQGENIKYF
many	-	TRBV29-1	TRBJ1-1	TGCAGCGCATGGGGGCGGCTGAACACTGAAGCTTTCTTT	CSAWGRLNTEAFF
-	TRBD1	TRBV19	TRBJ2-2	TGTGCCAGTATAAACAGGGGAACGACCGGGGAGCTGTTTTTT	CASINRGTTGELFF
many	-	TRBV6-1	TRBJ2-7	TGTGCCAGCACCAACAAGAAGAGCGGGTTCTCCTACGAGCAGTACTTC	CASTNKKSGFSYEQYF
many	TRBD1	TRBV27	TRBJ1-1	TGTGCCAGCAGTTTATGGTGGACAGGGCGTTCGAGGACTGAAGCTTTCTTT	CASSLWWTGRSRTEAFF
many	-	TRBV5-1	TRBJ2-7	TGCGCCAGCAGCGTGGGGACGGCAACCTACGAGCAGTACTTC	CASSVGTATYEQYF
-	TRBD1	TRBV7-2	TRBJ1-2	TGTGCCAGCAGCCTGGGACAGGCATCAGGGGGCTACACCTTC	CASSLGQASGGYTF
many	TRBD2	TRBV28	TRBJ2-7	TGTGCCAGCAGTCCTCCGGGACTAACGGCCCTAAGGCAGTACTTC	CASSPPGLTALRQYF
many	-	TRBV12-3/TRBV12-4	TRBJ2-5	TGTGCCAGCAGTTTAAGAGGAGGGGGGACCCAGTACTTC	CASSLRGGGTQYF
many	-	TRBV29-1	TRBJ1-2	TGCAGCGTTGATGAGGGTCGGGATGCTAACTATGGCTACACCTTC	CSVDEGRDANYGYTF
many	-	TRBV30	TRBJ1-5	TGTGCCTGGAGTGTGGGGAAATGGCAGCCCCAGCATTTT	CAWSVGKWQPQHF
-	-	TRBV10-3	TRBJ1-6	TGTGCCATCGGACATGAGGGGTCGACTTATAATTCACCCCTCCACTTT	CAIGHEGSTYNSPLHF
-	-	TRBV6-2/TRBV6-3	TRBJ1-1	TGTGCCAGCAGTTACTCGACGGATAGTCCTGAAGCTTTCTTT	CASSYSTDSPEAFF
many	-	TRBV9	TRBJ1-1	TGTGCCAGCAGCGACGGGGGGGGTATGAACACTGAAGCTTTCTTT	CASSDGGGMNTEAFF
once	-	TRBV6-1	TRBJ2-7	TGTGCCAGCAGGCAGGCGGGAGAGCAGTACTTC	CASRQAGEQYF
many	-	TRBV5-1	TRBJ1-5	TGCGCCAGCAGCCCCGGGGCAGGGATGGAAGGGGCCCAGCATTTT	CASSPGAGMEGAQHF
-	-	TRBV6-2/TRBV6-3	TRBJ1-5	TGTGCCAGCCGGGGGGATCAGCCCCAGCATTTT	CASRGDQPQHF
many	TRBD1	TRBV5-1	TRBJ2-2	TGCGCCAGCAGCTGGCGACAGGGGCCTAGTAACACCGGGGAGCTGTTTTTT	CASSWRQGPSNTGELFF
many	TRBD1	TRBV28	TRBJ1-1	TGTGCCAGCAGTTCAAGGGGGCTGAACACTGAAGCTTTCTTT	CASSSRGLNTEAFF
many	-	TRBV24-1	TRBJ1-2	TGTGCCACCAGTGATGGAGGGGGCTATGGCTACACCTTC	CATSDGGGYGYTF
-	-	TRBV6-1	TRBJ1-2	TGTGCCAGCAGTGTCGTAAAGACAGACTATGGCTACACCTTC	CASSVVKTDYGYTF
many	-	TRBV13	TRBJ2-7	TGTGCCAGCAGCGGCGGGACAGATTACGAGCAGTACTTC	CASSGGTDYEQYF
many	TRBD1	TRBV19	TRBJ2-7	TGTGCCAGTAGTATAGAGGACGGACAGGGGGTCGACGAGCAGTACTTC	CASSIEDGQGVDEQYF
few	-	TRBV9	TRBJ2-7	TGTGCCAGCAGCGTAGCACCTAGCAGCAGCTCCCACGAGCAGTACTTC	CASSVAPSSSSHEQYF
-	-	TRBV12-3/TRBV12-4	TRBJ1-5	TGTGCCAGCAGTCCCAGCGGTCAGCCCCAGCATTTT	CASSPSGQPQHF
many	-	TRBV11-2	TRBJ2-5	TGTGCCAGCAGCTTAAATCAAGAGACCCAGTACTTC	CASSLNQETQYF
many	TRBD1	TRBV6-2/TRBV6-3	TRBJ1-1	TGTGCCAGCAGTTACGAGGGGGCGAGGAACACTGAAGCTTTCTTT	CASSYEGARNTEAFF